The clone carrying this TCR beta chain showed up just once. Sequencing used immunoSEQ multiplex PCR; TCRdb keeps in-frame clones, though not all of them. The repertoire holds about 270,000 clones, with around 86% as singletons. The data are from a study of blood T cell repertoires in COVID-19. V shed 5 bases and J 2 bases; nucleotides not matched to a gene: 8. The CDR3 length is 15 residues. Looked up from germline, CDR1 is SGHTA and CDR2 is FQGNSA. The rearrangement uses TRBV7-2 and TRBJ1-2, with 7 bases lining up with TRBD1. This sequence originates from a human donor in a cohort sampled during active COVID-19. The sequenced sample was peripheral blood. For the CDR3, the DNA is TGTGCCAGCAGCCTGACAGGGAAAGTAAACTATGGCTACACCTTC. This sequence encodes CASSLTGKVNYGYTF. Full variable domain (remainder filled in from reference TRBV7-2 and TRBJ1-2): GAGVSQSPSNKVTEKGKDVELRCDPISGHTALYWYRQSLGQGLEFLIYFQGNSAPDKSGLPSDRFSAERTGGSVSTLTIQRTQQEDSAVYLCASSLTGKVNYGYTFGSGTRLTVV.